This T cell receptor beta chain is drawn from a study of spatial heterogeneity in lung cancer. Study conclusions and caveats: Ubiquitous expanded tumor TCRs showed up in blood more at resection than follow-up.

Every TCR cDNA molecule bore its own unique molecular identifier. TCRdb ran MiXCR on the 5' RACE reads and lists one entry per CDR3 protein. The sample comprises over 70,000 distinct CDR3 sequences, about 8.2% of which are singletons, and roughly 1.8% rests with the top ten. The table lists this clonotype with many counts. As yet, its antigen is unknown. Time point of the sample: blood at routine non-recurrence follow-up after resection. Germline CDR1 reads SGHAT; CDR2 reads FQNNGV. V trimming: 6 bases; J trimming: 7 bases; junction bases outside the gene matches: 9. The CDR3 contains 15 residues. The receptor's source is a female donor with early-stage non-small cell lung cancer. The chain uses TRBV11-2 and TRBJ1-6; TRBD1 agrees at 7 bases. Sequencing used PBMCs, obtained at follow-up. CDR3 protein: CASRFSGTENSPLHF. CDR3 in DNA: TGTGCCAGCAGGTTCAGCGGGACAGAAAATTCACCCCTCCACTTT. Using reference TRBV11-2 and TRBJ1-6 for the parts outside the CDR3, the full variable domain is EAGVAQSPRYKIIEKRQSVAFWCNPISGHATLYWYQQILGQGPKLLIQFQNNGVVDDSQLPKDRFSAERLKGVDSTLKIQPAKLEDSAVYLCASRFSGTENSPLHFGNGTRLTVT.